This TCR beta chain was observed in a study of blood T cell repertoires in COVID-19. In the study overall: Collection of acute and convalescent COVID-19 samples took place in the United States, Italy and Spain. T cells, B-cell-depleted T cells, or PBMCs provided the cDNA or gDNA that served as material.

Germline lookup yields CDR1 ENHRY and CDR2 SYGVKD. The CDR3 runs to 12 residues. The V and J ends lost 11 bases and 0 bases respectively, with 11 bases between them. Original processing notes: Counts of nucleated cells, estimated from reference gene primer amplification, were obtained. TCRdb's copy holds only in-frame clones and misses some; the assay was immunoSEQ multiplex PCR. The D gene and trimming were derived from the DNA, and the V and J assignments and clone size from that table. This sample has 78,000 or so clones; about nine tenths occur once, and the top ten carry around 6.7%. The origin of this receptor is a woman aged 50 to 65 with acute or convalescent COVID-19. The chain joins TRBV10-3 to TRBJ2-7; tentatively, D is TRBD2 (5 bases). Sequenced sample: peripheral blood. CDR3 nucleotides: TGTGCCGGCGGACTGACCTCCTACGAGCAGTACTTC. Translating it yields CAGGLTSYEQYF.